The T cell receptor (beta chain) under discussion was sequenced for a study of T cell changes during pregnancy in multiple sclerosis. The V and J ends lost 2 bases and 3 bases, in that order; junction bases with no gene match: 7. The CDR3 is made up of 16 amino acids. The germline gives CDR1 SGDLS, CDR2 YYNGEE. Measured with immunoSEQ multiplex PCR; TCRdb has only the in-frame clones, and not every one. Among 18,000 or so clones listed, around 87% were seen once. The chain links TRBV9 to TRBJ2-3; 9 nucleotides align to TRBD1. The sequence was obtained from a female donor in good health, enrolled as a control in a pregnancy study. Specimen: CD8+ T cells from peripheral blood mononuclear cells, collected in the third trimester of pregnancy. The CDR3 region is CASSVSPDRGTDTQYF. The CDR3 nucleotides read TGTGCCAGCAGCGTTTCCCCGGACAGGGGTACAGATACGCAGTATTTT.